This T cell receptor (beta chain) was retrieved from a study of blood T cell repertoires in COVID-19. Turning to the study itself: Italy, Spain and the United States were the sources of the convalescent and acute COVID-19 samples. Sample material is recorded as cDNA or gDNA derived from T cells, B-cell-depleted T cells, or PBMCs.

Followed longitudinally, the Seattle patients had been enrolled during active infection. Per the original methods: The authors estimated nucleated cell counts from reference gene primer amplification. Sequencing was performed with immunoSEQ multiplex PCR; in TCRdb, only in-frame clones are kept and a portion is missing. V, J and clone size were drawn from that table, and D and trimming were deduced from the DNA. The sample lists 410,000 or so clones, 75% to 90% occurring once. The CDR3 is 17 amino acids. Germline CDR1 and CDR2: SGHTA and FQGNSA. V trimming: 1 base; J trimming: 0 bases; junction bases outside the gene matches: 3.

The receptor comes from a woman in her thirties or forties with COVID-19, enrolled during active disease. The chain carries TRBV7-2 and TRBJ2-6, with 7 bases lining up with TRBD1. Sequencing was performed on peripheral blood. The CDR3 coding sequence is TGTGCCAGCAGCTTAGGTCCAGGGGGCTCTGGGGCCAACGTCCTGACTTTC. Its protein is CASSLGPGGSGANVLTF.